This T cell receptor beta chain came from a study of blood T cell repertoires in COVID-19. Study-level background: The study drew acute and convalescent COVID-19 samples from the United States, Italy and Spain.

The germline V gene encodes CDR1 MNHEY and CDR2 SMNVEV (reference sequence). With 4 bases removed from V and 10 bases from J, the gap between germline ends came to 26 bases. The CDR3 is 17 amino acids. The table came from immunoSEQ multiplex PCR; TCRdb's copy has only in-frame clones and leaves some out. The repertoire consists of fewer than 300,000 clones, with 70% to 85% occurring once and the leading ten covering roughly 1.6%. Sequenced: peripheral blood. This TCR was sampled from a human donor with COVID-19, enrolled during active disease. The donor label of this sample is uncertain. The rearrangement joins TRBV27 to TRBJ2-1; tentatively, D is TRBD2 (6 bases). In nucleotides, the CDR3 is TGTGCCAGCAGTTCCACCCCGCGGAGCGGGTTAAGATACGAGCAGTTCTTC. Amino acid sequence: CASSSTPRSGLRYEQFF.